This T cell receptor beta chain was captured in a study of T cell changes during pregnancy in multiple sclerosis. V lost 6 bases to trimming and J lost 7 bases; unmatched junction nucleotides: 6. This CDR3 contains 14 residues. Germline V lookup: CDR1 SGHNT, CDR2 YENEEA. TCRdb's copy holds only in-frame clones and misses some; the assay was immunoSEQ multiplex PCR. This table holds some 93,000 clones, 92% found once. The sequences come from peripheral blood, collected after pregnancy. This chain connects TRBV11-3 to TRBJ2-1, with 10 positions matching TRBD2. The TCR was taken from a female donor with multiple sclerosis, enrolled in a pregnancy study. Written as DNA, the CDR3 is TGTGCCAGCAGGTCTAGCGGGAGTAGTAATGAGCAGTTCTTC. It codes for CASRSSGSSNEQFF.